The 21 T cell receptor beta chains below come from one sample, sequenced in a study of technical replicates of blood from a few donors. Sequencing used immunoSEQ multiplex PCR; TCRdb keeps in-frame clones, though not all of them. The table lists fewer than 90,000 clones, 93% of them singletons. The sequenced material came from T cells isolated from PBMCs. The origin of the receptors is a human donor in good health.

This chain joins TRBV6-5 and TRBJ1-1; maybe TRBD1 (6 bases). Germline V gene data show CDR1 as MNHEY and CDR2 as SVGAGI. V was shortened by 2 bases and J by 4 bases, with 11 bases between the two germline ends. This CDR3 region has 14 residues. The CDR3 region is CASSYQQGFTEAFF. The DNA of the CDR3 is TGTGCCAGCAGTTACCAACAGGGATTCACTGAAGCTTTCTTT.

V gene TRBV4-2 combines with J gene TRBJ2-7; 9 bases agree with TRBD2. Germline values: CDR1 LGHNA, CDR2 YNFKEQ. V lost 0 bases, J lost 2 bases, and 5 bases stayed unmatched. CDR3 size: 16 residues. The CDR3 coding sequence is TGTGCCAGCAGCCAAGAAGTGACTAGCGGCCCCTACGAGCAGTACTTC. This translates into CASSQEVTSGPYEQYF.

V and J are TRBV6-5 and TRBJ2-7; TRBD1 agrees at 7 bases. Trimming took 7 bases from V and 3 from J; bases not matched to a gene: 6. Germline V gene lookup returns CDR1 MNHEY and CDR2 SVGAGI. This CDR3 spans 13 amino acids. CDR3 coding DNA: TGTGCCAGCACTTGGACAGGAGGCTACGAGCAGTACTTC. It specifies CASTWTGGYEQYF.

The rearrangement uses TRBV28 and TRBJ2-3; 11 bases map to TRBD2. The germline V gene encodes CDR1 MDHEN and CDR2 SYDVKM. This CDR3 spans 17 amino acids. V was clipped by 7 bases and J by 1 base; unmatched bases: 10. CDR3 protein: CASTNPLAGGGTDTQYF. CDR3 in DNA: TGTGCCAGCACCAATCCCCTAGCGGGAGGAGGCACAGATACGCAGTATTTT.

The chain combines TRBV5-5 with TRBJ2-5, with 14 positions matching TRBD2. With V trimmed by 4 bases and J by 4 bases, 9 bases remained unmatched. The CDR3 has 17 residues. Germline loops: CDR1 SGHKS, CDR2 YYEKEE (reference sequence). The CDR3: CASSTGLAGARGETQYF. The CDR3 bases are TGTGCCAGCAGCACGGGACTAGCGGGAGCGCGCGGAGAGACCCAGTACTTC.

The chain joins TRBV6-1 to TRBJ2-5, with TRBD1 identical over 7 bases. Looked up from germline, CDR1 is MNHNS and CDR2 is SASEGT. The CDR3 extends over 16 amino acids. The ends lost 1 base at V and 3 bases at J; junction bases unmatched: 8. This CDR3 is CASSEVVGGREETQYF. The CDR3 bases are TGTGCCAGCAGTGAAGTAGTAGGGGGCCGGGAAGAGACCCAGTACTTC.

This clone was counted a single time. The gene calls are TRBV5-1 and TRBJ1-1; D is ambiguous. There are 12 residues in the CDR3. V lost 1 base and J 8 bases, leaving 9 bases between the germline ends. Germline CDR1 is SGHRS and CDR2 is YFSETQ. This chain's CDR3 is CASSLSGEEAFF. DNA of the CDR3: TGCGCCAGCAGCTTGTCGGGAGAAGAAGCTTTCTTT.

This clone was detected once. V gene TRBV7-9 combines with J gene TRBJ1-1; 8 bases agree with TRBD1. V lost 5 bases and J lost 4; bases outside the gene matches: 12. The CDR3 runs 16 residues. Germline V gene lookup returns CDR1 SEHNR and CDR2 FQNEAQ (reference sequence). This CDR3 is CASSLNRGQGLTEAFF. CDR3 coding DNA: TGTGCCAGCAGCCTGAACCGTGGACAGGGTCTCACTGAAGCTTTCTTT.

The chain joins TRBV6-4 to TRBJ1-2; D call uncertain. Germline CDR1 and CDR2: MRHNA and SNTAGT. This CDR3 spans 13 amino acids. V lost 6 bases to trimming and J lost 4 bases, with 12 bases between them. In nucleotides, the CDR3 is TGTGCCAGCAGAAAAGACACAAGCTATGGCTACACCTTC. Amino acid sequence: CASRKDTSYGYTF.

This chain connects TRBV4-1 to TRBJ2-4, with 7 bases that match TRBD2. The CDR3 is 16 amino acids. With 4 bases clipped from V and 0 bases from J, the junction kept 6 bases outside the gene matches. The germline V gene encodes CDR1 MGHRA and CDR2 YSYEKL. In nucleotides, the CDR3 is TGCGCCAGCAGCCTTATAGCGGGTGTAGCCAAAAACATTCAGTACTTC. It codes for CASSLIAGVAKNIQYF.

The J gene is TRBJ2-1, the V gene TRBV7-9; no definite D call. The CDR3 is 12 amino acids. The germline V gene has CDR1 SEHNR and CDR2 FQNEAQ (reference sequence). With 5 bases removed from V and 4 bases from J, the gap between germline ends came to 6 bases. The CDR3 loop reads CASSLLYNEQFF. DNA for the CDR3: TGTGCCAGCAGCCTCTTATACAATGAGCAGTTCTTC.

The CDR3 DNA sequence: TGTGCCAGCTGTAGCGGGGTCAATGAGCAGTTCTTC. It yields the protein CASCSGVNEQFF. J is TRBJ2-1 and V is TRBV28, with 8 positions matching TRBD2. Germline assignment: CDR1 MDHEN and CDR2 SYDVKM. This CDR3 has 12 residues. The J segment lost 6 bases and the V segment lost 8 bases, leaving 3 bases of the junction unmatched.

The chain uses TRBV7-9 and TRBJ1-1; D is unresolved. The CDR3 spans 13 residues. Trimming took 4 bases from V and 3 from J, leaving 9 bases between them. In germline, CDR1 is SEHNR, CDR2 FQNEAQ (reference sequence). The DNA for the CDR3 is TGTGCCAGCAGCTGGCCGCCCGACACTGAAGCTTTCTTT. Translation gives CASSWPPDTEAFF.

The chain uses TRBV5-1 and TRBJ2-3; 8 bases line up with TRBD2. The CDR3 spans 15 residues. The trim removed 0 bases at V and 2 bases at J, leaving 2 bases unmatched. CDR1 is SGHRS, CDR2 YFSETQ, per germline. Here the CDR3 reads CASSLGTSLTDTQYF. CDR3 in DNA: TGCGCCAGCAGCTTGGGGACTAGCCTCACAGATACGCAGTATTTT.

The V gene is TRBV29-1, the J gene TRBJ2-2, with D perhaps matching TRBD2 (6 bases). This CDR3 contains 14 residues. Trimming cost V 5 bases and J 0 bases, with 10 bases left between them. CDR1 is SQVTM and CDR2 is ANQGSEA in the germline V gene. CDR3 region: CSVQRVPNTGELFF. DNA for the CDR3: TGCAGCGTTCAGCGGGTCCCGAACACCGGGGAGCTGTTTTTT.

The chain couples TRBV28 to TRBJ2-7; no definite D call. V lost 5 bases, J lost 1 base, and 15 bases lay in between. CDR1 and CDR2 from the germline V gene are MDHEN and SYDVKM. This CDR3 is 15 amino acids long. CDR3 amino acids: CASSPGSHYSYEQYF. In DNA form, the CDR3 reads TGTGCCAGCAGTCCCGGGTCTCATTATTCCTACGAGCAGTACTTC.

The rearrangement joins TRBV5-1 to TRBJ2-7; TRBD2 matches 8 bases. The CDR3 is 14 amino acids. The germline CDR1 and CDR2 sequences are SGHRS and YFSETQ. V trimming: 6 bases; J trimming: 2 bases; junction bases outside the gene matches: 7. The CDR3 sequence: CASTYTGGAYEQYF. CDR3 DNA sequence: TGCGCCAGCACCTACACGGGGGGGGCCTACGAGCAGTACTTC. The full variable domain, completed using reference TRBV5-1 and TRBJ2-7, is KAGVTQTPRYLIKTRGQQVTLSCSPISGHRSVSWYQQTPGQGLQFLFEYFSETQRNKGNFPGRFSGRQFSNSRSEMNVSTLELGDSALYLCASTYTGGAYEQYFGPGTRLTVT.

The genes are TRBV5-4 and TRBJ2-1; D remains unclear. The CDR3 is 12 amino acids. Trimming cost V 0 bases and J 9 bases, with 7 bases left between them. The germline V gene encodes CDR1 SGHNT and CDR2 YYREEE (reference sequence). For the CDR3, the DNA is TGTGCCAGCAGCTTGGGAGCAACTGAGCAGTTCTTC. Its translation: CASSLGATEQFF.

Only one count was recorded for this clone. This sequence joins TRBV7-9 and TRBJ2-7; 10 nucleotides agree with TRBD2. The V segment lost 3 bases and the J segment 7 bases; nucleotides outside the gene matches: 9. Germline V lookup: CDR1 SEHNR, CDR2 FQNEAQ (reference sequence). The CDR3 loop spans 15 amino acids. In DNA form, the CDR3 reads TGTGCCAGCAGCTTTTCTAGCGGGGGACTTCTAGAGCAGTACTTC. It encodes CASSFSSGGLLEQYF.

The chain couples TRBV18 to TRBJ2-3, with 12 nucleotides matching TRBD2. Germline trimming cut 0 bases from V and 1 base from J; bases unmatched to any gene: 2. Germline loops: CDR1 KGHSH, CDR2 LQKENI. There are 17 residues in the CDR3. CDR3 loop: CASSPPRLAGGTDTQYF. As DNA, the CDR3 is TGTGCCAGCTCACCACCCAGACTAGCGGGAGGCACAGATACGCAGTATTTT.

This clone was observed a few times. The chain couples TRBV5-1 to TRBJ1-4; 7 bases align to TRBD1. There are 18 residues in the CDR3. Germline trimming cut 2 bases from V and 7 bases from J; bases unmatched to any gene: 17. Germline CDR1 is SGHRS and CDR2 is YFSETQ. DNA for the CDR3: TGCGCCAGCAGCTTCTACCCCCCTAACAGGGGTCAAAGTGAAAAACTGTTTTTT. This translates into CASSFYPPNRGQSEKLFF.